There are many counts of the clone carrying this T cell receptor (beta chain). What it binds is not known. TCRdb passed the 5' RACE reads through MiXCR, listing each CDR3 protein once. The sample carries some 220,000 distinct CDR3 sequences, over 7% recorded once. This entry comes from a study of CD8 T cells in ankylosing spondylitis. Whole-study findings and limits: The study looked at matched synovial fluid samples from ankylosing spondylitis patients. Disease-linked clones were reported to be significantly enriched there. Characteristic, it appeared, of ankylosing spondylitis blood was a TCR beta motif of 7 or 8 highly homologous variants. Clones linked to the disease showed a CD8+ phenotype. They occurred at relatively low frequencies in peripheral blood.

The CDR3 is made up of 15 amino acids. Sequencing was performed on blood, either unsorted or a sorted T cell fraction (not recorded which). This receptor was obtained from a female donor with ankylosing spondylitis or in good health (not recorded which). The rearrangement links TRBV21-1 to TRBJ2-1; the table calls TRBD1, which could not be checked here. TRBV21-1 is listed as a pseudogene. CDR3 in amino acids: CASIPGQVFYNEQFF. CDR3 coding DNA: TGTGCCAGCATTCCGGGACAGGTGTTCTACAATGAGCAGTTTTTC.